The 32 T cell receptor beta chains reported below all come from one sample, sequenced in a study of cytomegalovirus exposure and HLA in healthy donors. Vbeta (60) and Jbeta (13) primers were used in the PCR. Profiled with immunoSEQ multiplex PCR; TCRdb holds only in-frame clones, not every one. In the table there are some 170,000 clones, roughly 80% of which are singletons. The sample comprised PBMCs. The source of these receptors is a woman in her twenties or thirties in good health and CMV-seropositive.

V usage is TRBV7-2 and J usage is TRBJ1-1, with D possibly matching TRBD1 (6 bases). The ends were cut back, 5 bases at V and 7 bases at J, with 20 bases in the middle. Germline loops: CDR1 SGHTA, CDR2 FQGNSA. The CDR3 extends over 15 amino acids. The CDR3 DNA sequence: TGTGCCAGCAGCCTAAGGGCCAGGGGTGGGGATGAAGCTTTCTTT. Translation gives CASSLRARGGDEAFF.

The genes are TRBV6-6 and TRBJ1-1; D is possibly TRBD1 (6 bases). The CDR3 loop spans 14 amino acids. In germline, CDR1 is MNHNY, CDR2 SVGAGI (reference sequence). V dropped 3 bases and J dropped 4 bases, with 12 bases sitting between them. This CDR3 reads CASSYGGAGTEAFF. The DNA for the CDR3 is TGTGCCAGCAGTTATGGGGGCGCAGGCACTGAAGCTTTCTTT.

A remark on this clone: A read error may produce the germline difference seen at one junction end. The gene calls are TRBV7-9 and TRBJ2-2, with D possibly matching TRBD2 (7 bases). The CDR3 is 16 residues long. Germline assignment: CDR1 SEHNR and CDR2 FQNEAQ (reference sequence). DNA for the CDR3: TGTTCCAGCAGCCCCCTTAGGGGGGGCAACACCGGGGAGCTGTTTTTT. Amino acid sequence: CSSSPLRGGNTGELFF.

The table lists this clone with a few counts. CDR3 nucleotides: TGTGCCTGGACAGGGTTGGGTTACGAGCAGTACTTC. Its protein product is CAWTGLGYEQYF. The chain recombines TRBV30 with TRBJ2-7; D is possibly TRBD1 (5 bases). Germline CDR1 and CDR2: GTSNPN and SVGIG (reference sequence). The ends were cut back, 4 bases at V and 4 bases at J, with 11 bases in the middle. This CDR3 is built from 12 residues. Filled out from reference TRBV30 and TRBJ2-7, the complete variable domain reads SQTIHQWPATLVQPVGSPLSLECTVEGTSNPNLYWYRQAAGRGLQLLFYSVGIGQISSEVPQNLSASRPQDRQFILSSKKLLLSDSGFYLCAWTGLGYEQYFGPGTRLTVT.

This chain connects TRBV7-2 to TRBJ2-1, with 7 bases that match TRBD2. Germline V lookup: CDR1 SGHTA, CDR2 FQGNSA. CDR3 size: 15 residues. The V gene end was trimmed by 8 bases and the J gene end by 9 bases; junction bases not matched to a gene: 16. The CDR3 DNA sequence: TGTGCCAGCTATCCCGGGAGCGGGGTATTAAGTGAGCAGTTCTTC. This codes for CASYPGSGVLSEQFF. The full variable domain, completed using reference TRBV7-2 and TRBJ2-1, is GAGVSQSPSNKVTEKGKDVELRCDPISGHTALYWYRQSLGQGLEFLIYFQGNSAPDKSGLPSDRFSAERTGGSVSTLTIQRTQQEDSAVYLCASYPGSGVLSEQFFGPGTRLTVL.

This clone was seen a single time. The chain uses TRBV5-1 and TRBJ1-2; D perhaps matches TRBD1 (6 bases). Germline CDR1 SGHRS, CDR2 YFSETQ. The CDR3 has 14 residues. V shed 4 bases and J shed 4 bases, with 14 bases lying between them. CDR3 protein: CASSRDRSGYGYTF. The CDR3, as DNA: TGCGCCAGCAGCCGAGACAGGTCAGGCTATGGCTACACCTTC.

The chain carries TRBV28 and TRBJ1-6; 9 bases agree with TRBD1. Trimming cost V 4 bases and J 8 bases; bases outside gene matches: 3. CDR1 MDHEN and CDR2 SYDVKM come from the germline V gene. This CDR3 is 14 amino acids long. CDR3 amino acids: CASSWDREDSPLHF. The CDR3 bases are TGTGCCAGCAGTTGGGACAGGGAAGATTCACCCCTCCACTTT.

This clone was seen only once. This rearrangement joins TRBV9 to TRBJ1-6; 9 nucleotides agree with TRBD1. The V segment lost 0 bases and the J segment 7 bases; nucleotides outside the gene matches: 2. Germline V gene data show CDR1 as SGDLS and CDR2 as YYNGEE. The CDR3 consists of 15 residues. CDR3 sequence: CASSVGQGGNSPLHF. CDR3 DNA: TGTGCCAGCAGCGTAGGACAGGGGGGAAATTCACCCCTCCACTTT.

This clone was recorded a few times. This sequence joins TRBV11-2 and TRBJ2-3; a weak D match, TRBD2 (5 bases). The germline CDR1 and CDR2 sequences are SGHAT and FQNNGV. The CDR3 is 16 residues long. The V end was cut by 5 bases, the J end by 2 bases, with 17 bases between. CDR3 in DNA: TGTGCCAGCAGCATAAACCCCATCGACTACACAGATACGCAGTATTTT. Residues: CASSINPIDYTDTQYF. The full variable domain, completed using reference TRBV11-2 and TRBJ2-3, is EAGVAQSPRYKIIEKRQSVAFWCNPISGHATLYWYQQILGQGPKLLIQFQNNGVVDDSQLPKDRFSAERLKGVDSTLKIQPAKLEDSAVYLCASSINPIDYTDTQYFGPGTRLTVL.

The chain has TRBV4-2 and TRBJ1-2; weak D call: TRBD1 (5 bases). The length of the CDR3 is 15 residues. V was pared by 1 base and J by 5 bases, with 14 bases between. Germline assignment: CDR1 LGHNA and CDR2 YNFKEQ. The CDR3 nucleotides are TGTGCCAGCAGCCAAGCTTCACAGGCGCCGTATGGCTACACCTTC. This codes for CASSQASQAPYGYTF.

J is TRBJ1-5 and V is TRBV18; 7 bases are shared with TRBD1. V shed 6 bases, J shed 4 bases, and the junction held 12 bases outside the gene matches. The CDR3 has 16 residues. Germline V CDR1 and CDR2: KGHSH, LQKENI. The CDR3 loop reads CASSTSTGSWNQPQHF. The CDR3 DNA follows: TGTGCCAGCTCCACATCGACAGGGAGTTGGAATCAGCCCCAGCATTTT.

This clone has a single count. The rearrangement joins TRBV12-5 to TRBJ1-1; D is ambiguous. Per the germline V gene, CDR1 is LGHNT and CDR2 is FRNRAP. The CDR3 covers 12 residues. Trimming cost V 7 bases and J 1 base, with 7 bases left between them. The CDR3 region has the DNA TGTGCTAGTGCCCTAGAGAACACTGAAGCTTTCTTT. This sequence encodes CASALENTEAFF.

V and J are TRBV5-1 and TRBJ2-3; 13 bases line up with TRBD2. Trimming removed 3 bases from V and 6 bases from J; junction bases left unmatched: 4. Germline V gene data show CDR1 as SGHRS and CDR2 as YFSETQ. The CDR3 consists of 15 residues. The CDR3 sequence: CASSSGTSGADTQYF. The CDR3 DNA reads TGCGCCAGCAGCTCCGGGACTAGCGGGGCCGATACGCAGTATTTT.

This clone was recorded only once. V is TRBV4-2 and J is TRBJ1-4, with 8 bases aligning to TRBD1. This CDR3 is 17 amino acids long. Germline V gene lookup returns CDR1 LGHNA and CDR2 YNFKEQ. J was trimmed by 0 bases and V by 1 base; bases with no gene match: 4. In DNA form, the CDR3 reads TGTGCCAGCAGCCAAGTGTTACAGGGGGCAACTAATGAAAAACTGTTTTTT. Its translation is CASSQVLQGATNEKLFF.

The genes are TRBV6-1 and TRBJ1-2; 8 nucleotides agree with TRBD1. With V trimmed by 8 bases and J by 7 bases, 6 bases remained unmatched. The CDR3 spans 12 residues. Per germline, CDR1 MNHNS and CDR2 SASEGT. DNA of the CDR3: TGTGCCAGCTCCGACAGGGGAAGTGGCTACACCTTC. The encoded protein is CASSDRGSGYTF.

The chain has TRBV10-2 and TRBJ1-1; TRBD1 agrees at 8 bases. Per germline, CDR1 WSHSY and CDR2 SAAADI. The CDR3 has 18 residues. V was clipped by 4 bases and J by 10 bases; unmatched bases: 23. The CDR3, as DNA: TGCGCCAGCAGTGGAAGCGGGACAGGTATTTTCATAAGACTTGGAGCTTTCTTT. Protein: CASSGSGTGIFIRLGAFF.

This chain joins TRBV5-1 and TRBJ2-3; D is unresolved. The V gene's germline CDR1 is SGHRS and CDR2 YFSETQ. Between the trimmed V and J ends, which lost 0 bases and 2 bases, there was a span of 13 bases. This CDR3 has 16 amino acids. The chain's CDR3 is CASSLVSLSHTDTQYF. DNA of the CDR3: TGCGCCAGCAGCTTGGTCAGTCTCTCCCACACAGATACGCAGTATTTT.

J is TRBJ2-7 and V is TRBV5-6; no definite D call. The CDR3 extends over 15 amino acids. Germline assignment: CDR1 SGHDT and CDR2 YYEEEE. V was cut by 3 bases and J by 2 bases, with 15 bases left in between. CDR3 sequence reads: CASSSRPDTAYEQYF. Here the CDR3 DNA reads TGTGCCAGCAGCTCCCGACCCGACACAGCCTACGAGCAGTACTTC.

The table lists this clone with a count of one. The chain is built from TRBV11-2 and TRBJ2-1; no reliable D call. V lost 4 bases and J 9 bases, leaving 13 bases between the germline ends. Per germline, CDR1 SGHAT and CDR2 FQNNGV. This CDR3 comprises 13 residues. The CDR3 sequence: CASSSFGSLEQFF. In DNA form, the CDR3 reads TGTGCCAGCAGCTCATTTGGTAGTCTTGAGCAGTTCTTC.

The rearrangement uses TRBV7-8 and TRBJ2-1, with 10 positions matching TRBD1. The germline V gene has CDR1 SGHVS and CDR2 FQNEAQ. The V gene end was trimmed by 4 bases and the J gene end by 5 bases; junction bases not matched to a gene: 8. CDR3 length: 16 residues. CDR3 protein: CASSYLRGTGDNEQFF. DNA of the CDR3: TGTGCCAGCAGCTACCTGAGGGGGACAGGGGACAATGAGCAGTTCTTC.

J is TRBJ2-2 and V is TRBV5-6, with TRBD2 as a possible D gene (5 bases). The V end lost 6 bases, the J end lost 2 bases, and 14 bases lay between the germline ends. Germline V lookup: CDR1 SGHDT, CDR2 YYEEEE. The CDR3 extends over 15 amino acids. The CDR3 is CASNFWTGNTGELFF. The CDR3 DNA follows: TGTGCCAGCAACTTTTGGACGGGAAACACCGGGGAGCTGTTTTTT.

The chain joins TRBV4-3 to TRBJ2-1; D might be TRBD2 (5 bases). Germline assignment: CDR1 LGHNA and CDR2 YSLEER. This CDR3 contains 16 residues. Trimming cost V 0 bases and J 3 bases, with 12 bases left between them. CDR3 sequence (DNA): TGCGCCAGCAGCCAAGATATACGGACTCTCTACAATGAGCAGTTCTTC. Residues: CASSQDIRTLYNEQFF.

J is TRBJ1-2 and V is TRBV14; possible D gene TRBD1, 6 bases. V was clipped by 3 bases and J by 2 bases, with 19 bases between them. The CDR3 runs to 17 residues. Germline CDR1 and CDR2: SGHDN and FVKESK. The CDR3 nucleotides read TGTGCCAGCAGCCAGAGGGGCTACAGGGTCCCGAACTATGGCTACACCTTC. It encodes CASSQRGYRVPNYGYTF.

A word on this clone: At one end the junction does not follow the germline gene, possibly because of a read error. This sequence joins TRBV10-3 and TRBJ1-5; TRBD1 agrees at 8 bases. This CDR3 is built from 15 residues. CDR1 and CDR2 from the germline V gene are ENHRY and SYGVKD. The DNA of the CDR3 is TGTGCCATCAGTGAGTCGACAGGGGAGGTTCAGCTCCAGCATTTT. This translates into CAISESTGEVQLQHF.

V usage is TRBV2 and J usage is TRBJ1-1; 11 bases match TRBD1. CDR1 and CDR2 (germline): SNHLY, FYNNEI. Germline trimming cut 6 bases from V and 6 bases from J; bases unmatched to any gene: 3. This CDR3 comprises 13 residues. CDR3: CASRGDRGAEAFF. As DNA, the CDR3 is TGTGCCAGCAGGGGGGACAGGGGGGCTGAAGCTTTCTTT.

This clone was seen only a few times. V and J are TRBV4-3 and TRBJ2-7; 7 positions agree with TRBD2. There are 15 residues in the CDR3. CDR1 is LGHNA and CDR2 is YSLEER in the germline V gene. J gave up 4 bases and V 1 base, and 7 bases lay outside the gene matches. The CDR3 nucleotides read TGCGCCAGCAGCCAAGGGGACTACCTCCATTACGAGCAGTACTTC. Translating it yields CASSQGDYLHYEQYF.

The CDR3: CASSEYRGGEAFF. CDR3 coding DNA: TGTGCCAGCAGCGAGTACAGGGGGGGTGAAGCTTTCTTT. The gene calls are TRBV27 and TRBJ1-1; 8 nucleotides match TRBD1. Germline CDR1 MNHEY, CDR2 SMNVEV (reference sequence). The V and J ends lost 6 bases and 7 bases, in that order; junction bases with no gene match: 7. The CDR3 sequence is 13 residues long.

This rearrangement joins TRBV29-1 to TRBJ2-3; D uncertain. This CDR3 spans 11 amino acids. Trimming cost V 3 bases and J 2 bases, with 3 bases left between them. CDR1 SQVTM and CDR2 ANQGSEA come from the germline V gene. The chain's CDR3 is CSVDNTDTQYF. The DNA for the CDR3 is TGCAGCGTTGATAACACAGATACGCAGTATTTT.

The chain has TRBV27 and TRBJ1-5; 7 bases agree with TRBD1. V lost 6 bases to trimming and J lost 4 bases; unmatched junction nucleotides: 15. The germline CDR1 and CDR2 sequences are MNHEY and SMNVEV (reference sequence). CDR3 length equals 17 residues. The CDR3: CASSALLPQGINQPQHF. The DNA for the CDR3 is TGTGCCAGCAGCGCACTGCTACCACAGGGGATAAATCAGCCCCAGCATTTT.

The chain uses TRBV30 and TRBJ1-4, with D perhaps matching TRBD1 (5 bases). CDR3 length: 15 amino acids. CDR1 and CDR2 from the germline V gene are GTSNPN and SVGIG (reference sequence). V was cut by 1 base and J by 6 bases, with 15 bases left in between. The CDR3 loop reads CAWSAITGPDEKLFF. CDR3 nucleotide sequence: TGTGCCTGGAGTGCGATCACAGGACCCGATGAAAAACTGTTTTTT.

J is TRBJ2-7 and V is TRBV4-1; D possibly corresponds to TRBD2 (6 bases). The germline V gene has CDR1 MGHRA and CDR2 YSYEKL. V was shortened by 4 bases and J by 2 bases, with 18 bases between the two germline ends. The CDR3 is made up of 16 amino acids. In DNA form, the CDR3 reads TGCGCCAGCAGCCGGTTAGTGGGACTGTCCACCTACGAGCAGTACTTC. It yields the protein CASSRLVGLSTYEQYF.

The gene calls are TRBV7-9 and TRBJ1-3; unclear D gene. CDR1 and CDR2 from the germline V gene are SEHNR and FQNEAQ (reference sequence). The CDR3 length is 14 residues. The V end was cut by 0 bases, the J end by 7 bases, with 10 bases between. The CDR3 sequence is CASSLARTGNTIYF. DNA of the CDR3: TGTGCCAGCAGCTTAGCCAGGACGGGGAACACCATATATTTT.